The next 30 T cell receptor beta chains were all read from a single sample in a study of blood T cell repertoires in COVID-19. Method: immunoSEQ multiplex PCR; TCRdb's copy keeps in-frame clones and lacks some. The data hold some 240,000 clones, with more than 75% observed a single time. Sequences were obtained from PBMCs or T cells enriched from blood (not recorded which). The receptor set was obtained from a woman in her forties or fifties who had been exposed to COVID-19.

The chain is built from TRBV2 and TRBJ2-7, with 10 bases fitting TRBD1. The germline V gene encodes CDR1 SNHLY and CDR2 FYNNEI. The V gene end was trimmed by 1 base and the J gene end by 4 bases; junction bases not matched to a gene: 4. The CDR3 is made up of 15 amino acids. The CDR3 here is CASSEEGQGFYEQYF. CDR3 sequence (DNA): TGTGCCAGCAGTGAAGAGGGACAGGGGTTTTACGAGCAGTACTTC.

V is TRBV19 and J is TRBJ2-6; D might be TRBD1 (5 bases). There are 15 residues in the CDR3. CDR1 LNHDA and CDR2 SQIVND come from the germline V gene (reference sequence). V lost 5 bases, J lost 2 bases, and 10 bases lay in between. The CDR3 DNA reads TGTGCCAGTAGTCAAAGGGGTGCTGGGGCCAACGTCCTGACTTTC. It encodes CASSQRGAGANVLTF.

The CDR3 spells CASSYGTGAGTEAFF. In nucleotides, the CDR3 is TGTGCCAGCAGTTACGGGACAGGGGCTGGGACTGAAGCTTTCTTT. The V gene is TRBV6-5, the J gene TRBJ1-1; 10 nucleotides align to TRBD1. The CDR3 consists of 15 residues. V lost 2 bases, J lost 5 bases, and 5 bases stayed unmatched. CDR1 is MNHEY, CDR2 SVGAGI, per germline.

The chain uses TRBV6-4 and TRBJ2-1; the match to TRBD2 covers 9 bases. The germline V gene encodes CDR1 MRHNA and CDR2 SNTAGT. V gave up 2 bases and J gave up 9 bases; unmatched junction bases: 8. The CDR3 is made up of 15 amino acids. CDR3 protein: CASSDEGLAQGEQFF. The DNA of the CDR3 is TGTGCCAGCAGTGACGAGGGACTAGCCCAGGGTGAGCAGTTCTTC.

The rearrangement links TRBV5-5 to TRBJ2-5; TRBD1 matches 8 bases. This CDR3 has 15 amino acids. V lost 4 bases, J lost 6 bases, and 11 bases stayed unmatched. The germline V gene encodes CDR1 SGHKS and CDR2 YYEKEE (reference sequence). DNA of the CDR3: TGTGCCAGCAGCCTCTCGACAGGGGCCCCGCAGACCCAGTACTTC. This encodes CASSLSTGAPQTQYF. Together with reference TRBV5-5 and TRBJ2-5, the CDR3 gives the full variable domain: DAGVTQSPTHLIKTRGQQVTLRCSPISGHKSVSWYQQVLGQGPQFIFQYYEKEERGRGNFPDRFSARQFPNYSSELNVNALLLGDSALYLCASSLSTGAPQTQYFGPGTRLLVL.

The chain couples TRBV27 to TRBJ1-1; a weak D match, TRBD1 (5 bases). The V gene lost 6 bases and the J gene lost 5 bases, with 16 bases spanning the gap. CDR3 length: 14 amino acids. Per the germline V gene, CDR1 is MNHEY and CDR2 is SMNVEV (reference sequence). CDR3 in amino acids: CASSLVGGRTEAFF. DNA of the CDR3: TGTGCCAGCAGCCTCGTCGGGGGGAGAACTGAAGCTTTCTTT.

The CDR3 DNA reads as TGTGCCAGCAGCTTAACGGGGGCACAGGGCTATGGCTACACCTTC. Protein sequence: CASSLTGAQGYGYTF. The V call is TRBV7-3, the J call TRBJ1-2; tentatively, D is TRBD1 (6 bases). CDR3 length equals 15 residues. Trimming pared 0 bases from V and 4 bases from J, leaving 12 bases between. From germline, CDR1 is SGHTA and CDR2 FQGTGA.

CDR3: CASSPPAGGLGTDTQYF. CDR3 nucleotides: TGTGCCAGCAGCCCCCCGGCGGGGGGGCTCGGCACAGATACGCAGTATTTT. The V and J genes are TRBV7-2 and TRBJ2-3; 9 bases agree with TRBD2. V shed 5 bases and J 1 base; nucleotides not matched to a gene: 10. Germline-derived CDR1 and CDR2 are SGHTA and FQGNSA. This CDR3 is built from 17 residues.

This rearrangement joins TRBV5-4 to TRBJ1-2, with D maybe TRBD1 (5 bases). This CDR3 spans 15 amino acids. Looked up from germline, CDR1 is SGHNT and CDR2 is YYREEE (reference sequence). The V and J ends lost 1 base and 7 bases respectively, with 17 bases between them. Here the CDR3 reads CASSLKPDSRRGYTF. For the CDR3, the DNA is TGTGCCAGCAGCTTGAAACCCGACAGCAGGCGTGGCTACACCTTC.

This clone occurred once. The chain joins TRBV19 to TRBJ2-5, with D tentatively TRBD1 (6 bases). CDR3 length: 13 amino acids. Germline V gene data show CDR1 as LNHDA and CDR2 as SQIVND (reference sequence). Trimming took off 9 bases at V and 3 bases at J, with 14 bases between the two ends. Here the CDR3 reads CASSRDNEETQYF. CDR3 DNA: TGTGCCAGCTCCCGGGACAACGAAGAGACCCAGTACTTC.

This clone came up a few times. The chain has TRBV7-9 and TRBJ2-1, with 8 bases aligning to TRBD2. Germline loops: CDR1 SEHNR, CDR2 FQNEAQ (reference sequence). V lost 7 bases and J lost 6; bases outside the gene matches: 5. The CDR3 runs 13 residues. CDR3 in DNA: TGTGCCAGCACCCTCGCGGGGGGCAATGAGCAGTTCTTC. Protein: CASTLAGGNEQFF.

This clone came up a few times. The chain couples TRBV6-2 or TRBV6-3 to TRBJ1-2; D call uncertain. The V end was cut by 0 bases, the J end by 2 bases, with 4 bases between. This CDR3 comprises 13 residues. Germline V lookup: CDR1 MNHEY, CDR2 SVGEGT. The CDR3 nucleotides are TGTGCCAGCAGTTACTCGGAGAACTATGGCTACACCTTC. This codes for CASSYSENYGYTF.

The rearrangement links TRBV9 to TRBJ2-2, with a possible D match to TRBD1 (6 bases). CDR3 length: 15 amino acids. From germline, CDR1 is SGDLS and CDR2 YYNGEE. Trimming stripped 3 bases from V and 5 bases from J, with 14 bases between. The CDR3, as DNA: TGTGCCAGCAGCGCCCACAGGGTAGGGACCGGGGAGCTGTTTTTT. Its protein is CASSAHRVGTGELFF.

The V gene is TRBV25-1, the J gene TRBJ2-7, with TRBD2 as a possible D gene (6 bases). CDR3 length: 13 residues. From germline, CDR1 is MGHDK and CDR2 SYGVNS. V gave up 5 bases and J gave up 6 bases, with 14 bases separating them. The CDR3 loop is CASSTLGGGEQYF. The CDR3 DNA reads TGTGCCAGCAGTACCCTCGGGGGAGGCGAGCAGTACTTC.

The chain recombines TRBV5-4 with TRBJ1-5; TRBD1 is a possible D gene (5 bases). Germline-derived CDR1 and CDR2 are SGHNT and YYREEE (reference sequence). The CDR3 runs to 16 residues. V dropped 0 bases and J dropped 4 bases, with 14 bases sitting between them. The CDR3 bases are TGTGCCAGCAGCTTGGGGGGGAGGATACCAAATCAGCCCCAGCATTTT. This sequence encodes CASSLGGRIPNQPQHF.

V is TRBV6-1 and J is TRBJ2-3; tentatively, D is TRBD1 (5 bases). CDR3 length: 18 amino acids. Between the trimmed V and J ends, which lost 3 bases and 2 bases, there was a span of 21 bases. The V gene's germline CDR1 is MNHNS and CDR2 SASEGT. CDR3 region: CASSDPDSKFIPTDTQYF. The CDR3, as DNA: TGTGCCAGCAGTGACCCCGACAGTAAATTTATTCCCACAGATACGCAGTATTTT.

This chain connects TRBV29-1 to TRBJ2-5; 12 bases align to TRBD2. The germline CDR1 and CDR2 sequences are SQVTM and ANQGSEA. Trimming took 6 bases from V and 5 from J; bases not matched to a gene: 7. The CDR3 is made up of 14 amino acids. The CDR3 protein is CSVGPGTSGETQYF. DNA of the CDR3: TGCAGCGTAGGACCAGGGACTAGCGGGGAGACCCAGTACTTC.

The chain recombines TRBV7-9 with TRBJ2-3; D perhaps matches TRBD1 (7 bases). This CDR3 contains 15 residues. Germline CDR1 SEHNR, CDR2 FQNEAQ (reference sequence). V lost 5 bases and J lost 6, with 18 bases in between. CDR3 in amino acids: CASSPEGAHRDTQYF. CDR3 coding DNA: TGTGCCAGCAGCCCGGAGGGGGCCCATCGGGATACGCAGTATTTT.

This clone is a singleton in its sample. V gene TRBV19 combines with J gene TRBJ1-1; TRBD1 matches at 7 bases. V shed 7 bases, J shed 1 base, and the junction held 15 bases outside the gene matches. Per germline, CDR1 LNHDA and CDR2 SQIVND (reference sequence). The CDR3 contains 17 residues. The chain's CDR3 is CASKPDRKGSQNTEAFF. The CDR3 DNA sequence: TGTGCCAGTAAACCGGACAGGAAGGGCAGTCAGAACACTGAAGCTTTCTTT.

The chain has TRBV19 and TRBJ2-7, with 9 bases aligning to TRBD1. V gave up 2 bases and J gave up 5 bases; unmatched junction bases: 7. The CDR3 spans 15 residues. Germline loops: CDR1 LNHDA, CDR2 SQIVND (reference sequence). In nucleotides, the CDR3 is TGTGCCAGTAGTATATTGGGACAGGGTCTCGACGAGCAGTACTTC. Protein: CASSILGQGLDEQYF.

This sequence joins TRBV19 and TRBJ1-1; tentatively, D is TRBD1 (5 bases). The germline V and J ends were trimmed by 5 bases and 5 bases, with 9 bases remaining between them. Germline loops: CDR1 LNHDA, CDR2 SQIVND (reference sequence). The CDR3 is made up of 12 amino acids. The CDR3 loop reads CASSLSGTEAFF. The CDR3 bases are TGTGCCAGTAGTCTGTCAGGGACTGAAGCTTTCTTT.

The chain combines TRBV7-9 with TRBJ1-1; D not certain. Between the trimmed V and J ends, which lost 8 bases and 5 bases, there was a span of 12 bases. Germline values: CDR1 SEHNR, CDR2 FQNEAQ (reference sequence). This CDR3 has 12 amino acids. The CDR3 nucleotides are TGTGCCAGCGGCCAGTTCTCAACTGAAGCTTTCTTT. Translated: CASGQFSTEAFF.

Of note for this clone: This CDR3 is also generated by other DNA sequences in the sample. This chain links TRBV18 with TRBJ2-7; tentative D call: TRBD1 (6 bases). Germline V gene sequence: CDR1 KGHSH, CDR2 LQKENI. V was clipped by 5 bases and J by 0 bases, with 8 bases between them. This CDR3 region has 13 residues. As DNA, the CDR3 is TGTGCCAGCTCAAGGGACACCTCCTACGAGCAGTACTTC. Protein sequence: CASSRDTSYEQYF.

The chain uses TRBV6-5 and TRBJ1-5, with D maybe TRBD1 (5 bases). Germline V gene sequence: CDR1 MNHEY, CDR2 SVGAGI. The CDR3 spans 13 residues. The CDR3 DNA sequence: TGTGGGGCTTCGACAGTAAACAATCAGCCCCAGCATTTT. Translating it yields CGASTVNNQPQHF.

The sample holds many counts of this clone. The chain employs TRBV7-8 and TRBJ1-1; D gene uncertain. Trimming left V 5 bases short and J 4 bases short, with 20 bases between. This CDR3 has 16 residues. Germline CDR1 and CDR2: SGHVS and FQNEAQ. In nucleotides, the CDR3 is TGTGCCAGCAGCCCCCGGGGAGCCCTAAAGGGCACTGAAGCTTTCTTT. Its translation is CASSPRGALKGTEAFF.

The chain links TRBV5-1 to TRBJ2-2; no definite D call. V was pared by 0 bases and J by 8 bases, with 11 bases between. The CDR3 contains 14 residues. The germline V gene has CDR1 SGHRS and CDR2 YFSETQ. The CDR3 protein is CASSLAVGAGELFF. The CDR3 region has the DNA TGCGCCAGCAGCTTGGCAGTCGGAGCGGGGGAGCTGTTTTTT.

The chain recombines TRBV4-1 with TRBJ2-3; 11 bases match TRBD2. The V segment lost 1 base and the J segment 1 base; nucleotides outside the gene matches: 7. The CDR3 is 18 residues long. Germline lookup yields CDR1 MGHRA and CDR2 YSYEKL. The CDR3 protein is CASSQAAPSGGRTDTQYF. The CDR3 DNA sequence: TGCGCCAGCAGCCAAGCTGCCCCTAGCGGGGGGCGCACAGATACGCAGTATTTT.

The chain employs TRBV30 and TRBJ1-2, with D perhaps TRBD1 (6 bases). In germline, CDR1 is GTSNPN, CDR2 SVGIG (reference sequence). Trimming removed 1 base at V and 8 bases at J, with 14 bases between. The CDR3 extends over 13 amino acids. CDR3 residues: CAWSGGTFEGYTF. In nucleotides, the CDR3 is TGTGCCTGGAGTGGGGGGACATTCGAAGGCTACACCTTC.

The chain combines TRBV5-6 with TRBJ1-2, with 9 bases lining up with TRBD1. Germline loops: CDR1 SGHDT, CDR2 YYEEEE. V was clipped by 3 bases and J by 3 bases; unmatched bases: 6. This CDR3 is built from 15 residues. The CDR3 bases are TGTGCCAGCAGCTACCTACAGGGGGCGGACTATGGCTACACCTTC. It encodes CASSYLQGADYGYTF.

The chain joins TRBV6-5 to TRBJ2-7; TRBD1 matches at 9 bases. Looked up from germline, CDR1 is MNHEY and CDR2 is SVGAGI. Trimming at V came to 8 bases and at J to 4 bases, leaving 9 bases not matched to a gene. This CDR3 has 14 amino acids. CDR3 bases: TGTGCCAGCTGGTGGGACAGGGAACCTTACGAGCAGTACTTC. Translation: CASWWDREPYEQYF.